Listed below are T cell receptor beta chains from one sample, sequenced in a study of metastatic and nonmetastatic thyroid tumors. TCRdb re-analyzed the PCR reads through MiXCR. Here the sample spans 30,000 to 35,000 clones, roughly a fifth being singletons. The sample consisted of blood. These receptor sequences come from a female donor with papillary thyroid cancer or a benign thyroid nodule (not recorded which). Some clones in this sample may be carry-over from other donors' samples. Each CDR3 is given with its conserved first and last residue. Each record gives: V gene, J gene, D gene, clone size, CDR3 protein, CDR3 DNA. D genes are given only for firm matches. Clone size is stated in some rows and not others, as once, few, many or a class when expanded.

TRBV7-9,TRBJ2-4,TRBD2,many,CASSPELAGIQYF,TGTGCCAGCAGCCCCGAATTAGCGGGCATTCAGTACTTC
TRBV7-9,TRBJ2-5,TRBD1,many,CASSFPTGRGQETQYF,TGTGCCAGCAGCTTCCCGACAGGGAGAGGCCAAGAGACCCAGTACTTC
TRBV9,TRBJ2-7,TRBD2,few,CASSVGREEAYEQYF,TGTGCCAGCAGCGTGGGGCGGGAGGAAGCCTACGAGCAGTACTTC
TRBV12-3/TRBV12-4,TRBJ2-7,-,few,CASSPGHSYEQYF,TGTGCCAGCAGTCCGGGACACTCCTACGAGCAGTACTTC
TRBV10-3,TRBJ2-6,TRBD2,-,CAISASGRLGANVLTF,TGTGCCATCTCGGCTAGCGGGAGGTTAGGGGCCAACGTCCTGACTTTC
TRBV7-2,TRBJ2-3,-,many,CASSSSTDTQYF,TGTGCCAGCAGCTCTAGCACAGATACGCAGTATTTT
TRBV6-1,TRBJ1-3,-,medium-sized,CASSGPANTIYF,TGTGCCAGCAGTGGGCCGGCCAACACCATATATTTT
TRBV10-3,TRBJ2-7,-,few,CAIMVGGNSYEQYF,TGTGCCATTATGGTCGGAGGTAACTCCTACGAGCAGTACTTC
TRBV7-2,TRBJ2-5,-,many,CASSGPRETQYF,TGTGCCAGCAGCGGACCCCGGGAGACCCAGTACTTC
TRBV6-6,TRBJ1-1,-,few,CASSYSSGGIAEAFF,TGTGCCAGCAGTTACTCGTCCGGGGGGATCGCTGAAGCTTTCTTT
TRBV7-2,TRBJ2-2,-,many,CASSLAGQLAGLFGELFF,TGTGCCAGCAGCTTAGCCGGTCAACTAGCAGGATTGTTCGGGGAGCTGTTTTTT
TRBV10-3,TRBJ2-5,TRBD1,many,CAISERAGTGTGGETQYF,TGTGCCATCAGTGAGAGAGCCGGGACAGGGACCGGGGGGGAGACCCAGTACTTC
TRBV6-5,TRBJ1-6,TRBD1,few,CASSSGTGVSPLHF,TGTGCCAGCAGTTCCGGGACAGGGGTTTCACCCCTCCACTTT
TRBV10-3,TRBJ2-1,-,many,CAISESLGGNNEQFF,TGTGCCATCAGTGAGTCCCTTGGAGGGAACAATGAGCAGTTCTTC
TRBV6-1,TRBJ1-1,-,-,CASRVTSGDEAFF,TGTGCCAGCAGAGTAACCTCAGGAGATGAAGCTTTCTTT
TRBV19,TRBJ2-7,-,-,CASSASISYEQYF,TGTGCCAGTAGTGCCAGTATATCCTACGAGCAGTACTTC
TRBV7-2,TRBJ1-4,-,once,CASSHGQFNEKLFF,TGTGCCAGCAGCCACGGACAGTTTAATGAAAAACTGTTTTTT
TRBV7-6,TRBJ2-7,TRBD1,-,CASSQTTGGYEQYF,TGTGCCAGCAGCCAGACGACAGGGGGCTACGAGCAGTACTTC
TRBV6-2/TRBV6-3,TRBJ2-7,TRBD2,-,CASSYSGGKGYEQYF,TGTGCCAGCAGTTACTCGGGAGGGAAGGGATACGAGCAGTACTTC
TRBV11-3,TRBJ1-6,-,-,CASSYQGWGSPLHF,TGTGCCAGCAGCTACCAGGGTTGGGGTTCACCCCTCCACTTT
TRBV13,TRBJ2-1,TRBD2,many,CASSSSSGGNNEQFF,TGTGCCAGCAGCTCCTCTAGCGGGGGTAACAATGAGCAGTTCTTC
TRBV5-1,TRBJ2-1,TRBD2,-,CASSLASGRANEQFF,TGCGCCAGCAGCTTGGCTAGCGGGAGGGCCAATGAGCAGTTCTTC
TRBV20-1,TRBJ2-5,TRBD2,once,CSASGTSGSSSDQYF,TGCAGTGCTAGCGGGACTAGCGGGAGCTCCAGCGACCAGTACTTC
TRBV18,TRBJ1-4,-,many,CASSRDEKLFF,TGTGCCAGCTCCCGGGATGAAAAACTGTTTTTT
TRBV19,TRBJ1-1,-,many,CASSKQGGDTEAFF,TGTGCCAGTAGTAAACAGGGTGGGGACACTGAAGCTTTCTTT
TRBV5-1,TRBJ2-5,TRBD1,-,CASSSDLGTGRETQYF,TGCGCCAGCAGTTCGGATCTTGGGACAGGGCGGGAGACCCAGTACTTC